This is a list of T cell receptor beta chains from one sample in a study of T cell responses to AZD1222 COVID-19 vaccine. Assay used: immunoSEQ multiplex PCR; TCRdb lists only in-frame clones, some missing. Of 120,000 or so clones listed, roughly 88% are singletons. The sequences come from peripheral blood, collected on day 0 of MenACWY control vaccination. The source of these receptors is an adult in good health. The CDR3 runs from the conserved cysteine through the conserved F or W. Fields, in order: J gene, V gene, clone size, D gene, CDR3 DNA, CDR3 protein. A D gene is named only where the DNA matches it firmly. A clone size is listed for some rows: how often the clone was seen (once, few, many), or a class if it is expanded.

j_call: TRBJ2-1; v_call: TRBV15; clone_size: -; d_call: -; cdr3_nt: TGTGCCACCAGCAGAGATCGAGACGAAAGGCAGTTCTTC; cdr3_aa: CATSRDRDERQFF
j_call: TRBJ1-2; v_call: TRBV28; clone_size: -; d_call: -; cdr3_nt: TGTGCCAGCACCGTGGGGGCGCGGGGCTACACCTTC; cdr3_aa: CASTVGARGYTF
j_call: TRBJ2-7; v_call: TRBV5-1; clone_size: -; d_call: -; cdr3_nt: TGCGCCAGCAGCTTGGGGCTAGACGTCTCCGAGCAGTACTTC; cdr3_aa: CASSLGLDVSEQYF
j_call: TRBJ1-2; v_call: TRBV24-1; clone_size: once; d_call: -; cdr3_nt: TGTGCCACCAGTGACCCGACTAACTATGGCTACACCTTC; cdr3_aa: CATSDPTNYGYTF
j_call: TRBJ2-1; v_call: TRBV10-2; clone_size: -; d_call: -; cdr3_nt: TGCGCCAGCAGGGTAGCGGTCCACAATGAGCAGTTCTTC; cdr3_aa: CASRVAVHNEQFF
j_call: TRBJ2-7; v_call: TRBV5-5; clone_size: -; d_call: -; cdr3_nt: TGTGCCAGCAGCTTTCAGGACACCTACGAGCAGTACTTC; cdr3_aa: CASSFQDTYEQYF
j_call: TRBJ1-2; v_call: TRBV5-4; clone_size: few; d_call: -; cdr3_nt: TGTGCCAGCAGCATCTTCCCCGGGTCCCTAAATACCTATGGCTACACCTTC; cdr3_aa: CASSIFPGSLNTYGYTF
j_call: TRBJ2-7; v_call: TRBV10-3; clone_size: -; d_call: TRBD2; cdr3_nt: TGTGCCATCGGGGAGGGGCCTGGCGGGAGATCCTACGAGCAGTACTTC; cdr3_aa: CAIGEGPGGRSYEQYF
j_call: TRBJ2-3; v_call: TRBV28; clone_size: -; d_call: TRBD2; cdr3_nt: TGTGCCAGCAGCCCTAGCGGGAGGCTCGGAGATACGCAGTATTTT; cdr3_aa: CASSPSGRLGDTQYF
j_call: TRBJ2-2; v_call: TRBV19; clone_size: -; d_call: TRBD2; cdr3_nt: TGTGCCAGTAGTATAGGACTAGCGGGAGGGCCGGGGACCGGGGAGCTGTTTTTT; cdr3_aa: CASSIGLAGGPGTGELFF
j_call: TRBJ2-1; v_call: TRBV2; clone_size: few; d_call: TRBD2; cdr3_nt: TGTGCCAGCAGTTTACTAGCGGGGGAATATGAGCAGTTCTTC; cdr3_aa: CASSLLAGEYEQFF